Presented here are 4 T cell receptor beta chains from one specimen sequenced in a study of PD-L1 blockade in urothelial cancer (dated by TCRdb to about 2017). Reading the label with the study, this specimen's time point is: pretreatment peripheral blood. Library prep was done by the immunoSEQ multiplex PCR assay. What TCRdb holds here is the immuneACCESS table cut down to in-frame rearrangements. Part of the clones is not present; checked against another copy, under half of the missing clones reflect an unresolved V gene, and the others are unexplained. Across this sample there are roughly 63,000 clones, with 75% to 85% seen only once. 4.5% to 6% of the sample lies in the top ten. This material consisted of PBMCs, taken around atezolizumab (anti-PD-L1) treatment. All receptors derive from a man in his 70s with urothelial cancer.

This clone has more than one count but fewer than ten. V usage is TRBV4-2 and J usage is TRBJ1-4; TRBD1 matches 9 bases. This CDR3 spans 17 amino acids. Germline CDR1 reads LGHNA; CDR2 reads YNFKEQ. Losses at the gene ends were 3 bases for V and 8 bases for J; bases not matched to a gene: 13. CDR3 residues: CASSHHPGTGIEEKLFF. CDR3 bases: TGTGCCAGCAGCCACCACCCCGGGACAGGGATTGAGGAAAAACTGTTTTTT.

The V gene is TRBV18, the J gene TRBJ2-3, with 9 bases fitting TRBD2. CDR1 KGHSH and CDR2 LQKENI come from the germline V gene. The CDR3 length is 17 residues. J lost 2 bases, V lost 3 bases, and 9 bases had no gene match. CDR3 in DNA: TGTGCCAGCTCACCCAGCGGGAGGTTCGGTGACACAGATACGCAGTATTTT. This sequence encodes CASSPSGRFGDTDTQYF.

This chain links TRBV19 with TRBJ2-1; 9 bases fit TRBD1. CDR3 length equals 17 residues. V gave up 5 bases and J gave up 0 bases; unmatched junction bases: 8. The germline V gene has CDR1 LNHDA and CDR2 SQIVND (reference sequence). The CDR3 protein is CASSVYRGRVSYNEQFF. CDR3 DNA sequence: TGTGCCAGTAGTGTTTACAGGGGGCGGGTCTCCTACAATGAGCAGTTCTTC.

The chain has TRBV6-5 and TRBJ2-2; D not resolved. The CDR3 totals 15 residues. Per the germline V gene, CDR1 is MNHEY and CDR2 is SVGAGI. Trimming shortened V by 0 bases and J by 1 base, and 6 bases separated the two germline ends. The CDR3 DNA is TGTGCCAGCAGTTACTCCCGCGGGAACACCGGGGAGCTGTTTTTT. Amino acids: CASSYSRGNTGELFF.